These 31 T cell receptor beta chains originate from one sample sequenced in a study of T-cell memory formation after mild COVID-19. Each CDR3 protein is one row after TCRdb ran MiXCR on the 5' RACE reads. The sample has hundreds of thousands of distinct CDR3 sequences; 25% to 30% are singletons. Material for sequencing was PBMCs or a T cell subset sorted from them (not recorded which). The receptors were sampled from an adult woman who had mild COVID-19 (a few samples of this study predate the infection). Cell type and time point are not known.

This clonotype was observed a handful of times. The gene calls are TRBV6-5 and TRBJ1-2, with D unresolved. V lost 5 bases and J 2 bases, leaving 12 bases between the germline ends. The CDR3 spans 14 residues. Germline V gene lookup returns CDR1 MNHEY and CDR2 SVGAGI. CDR3 DNA sequence: TGTGCCAGCAGTCCCCTCGCAGGAAACTATGGCTACACCTTC. This translates into CASSPLAGNYGYTF.

This clonotype was counted a few times. The rearrangement joins TRBV7-6 to TRBJ2-5; TRBD2 matches 10 bases. This CDR3 has 16 residues. After removal of 5 bases from V and 0 bases from J, the junction contained 6 bases not matched to a gene. CDR1 and CDR2 from the germline V gene are SGHVS and FNYEAQ. The CDR3 nucleotides are TGTGCCAGCAGCCTAGGAGCGGGAGGGGACCAAGAGACCCAGTACTTC. It specifies CASSLGAGGDQETQYF.

This clonotype was seen more than once but under ten times. The CDR3 spells CASSLMSAFRDTQYF. CDR3 bases: TGTGCCAGCAGCTTAATGTCGGCGTTCAGGGATACGCAGTATTTT. The chain has TRBV7-6 and TRBJ2-3; D uncertain. V was trimmed by 2 bases and J by 6 bases, leaving 15 bases between them. This CDR3 spans 15 amino acids. Germline V gene sequence: CDR1 SGHVS, CDR2 FNYEAQ.

In its sample, this clonotype was seen a few times. This chain links TRBV7-3 with TRBJ2-3, with 8 bases aligning to TRBD2. CDR1 SGHTA and CDR2 FQGTGA come from the germline V gene. CDR3 size: 15 residues. V lost 5 bases, J lost 4 bases, and 8 bases stayed unmatched. The CDR3 DNA sequence: TGTGCCAGCAGCCCAAGCGGGGGCACATCAGATACGCAGTATTTT. Protein product: CASSPSGGTSDTQYF.

The table lists this clonotype with a few counts. V gene TRBV12-3 or TRBV12-4 combines with J gene TRBJ2-3; 7 nucleotides match TRBD2. The CDR3 sequence is 16 residues long. V was pared by 0 bases and J by 1 base, with 4 bases of the junction left unmatched. CDR3 DNA sequence: TGTGCCAGCAGTTTAGCGGGAGGGCCGGGCACAGATACGCAGTATTTT. Its protein product is CASSLAGGPGTDTQYF.

The chain employs TRBV4-2 and TRBJ2-1, with no clear D. The CDR3 extends over 17 amino acids. V lost 1 base and J lost 0, with 13 bases in between. CDR1 and CDR2 from the germline V gene are LGHNA and YNFKEQ. CDR3 region: CASSQADNRNSYNEQFF. Written as DNA, the CDR3 is TGTGCCAGCAGCCAAGCCGATAATCGGAACTCCTACAATGAGCAGTTCTTC.

This clonotype has just a few counts. This sequence joins TRBV12-3 or TRBV12-4 and TRBJ2-5; 7 positions match TRBD1. CDR3 length equals 13 residues. V gave up 7 bases and J gave up 4 bases; unmatched junction bases: 6. CDR3 amino acids: CASTRGSGETQYF. The CDR3 DNA reads TGTGCCAGCACCAGGGGGAGTGGAGAGACCCAGTACTTC.

The table lists this clonotype with a count of one. The rearrangement joins TRBV12-3 or TRBV12-4 to TRBJ1-2; no definite D call. Between the trimmed V and J ends, which lost 2 bases and 4 bases, there was a span of 14 bases. The CDR3 covers 15 residues. The CDR3 reads CASSLKTAAPYGYTF. The CDR3 bases are TGTGCCAGCAGTTTAAAGACGGCAGCCCCCTATGGCTACACCTTC.

The chain has TRBV24-1 and TRBJ1-4; 7 nucleotides agree with TRBD1. CDR3 size: 16 residues. Germline V lookup: CDR1 KGHDR, CDR2 SFDVKD. V trimming: 4 bases; J trimming: 0 bases; junction bases outside the gene matches: 4. As DNA, the CDR3 is TGTGCCACCAGTGAGGCCGGACAGGCAACTAATGAAAAACTGTTTTTT. As protein: CATSEAGQATNEKLFF.

The J gene is TRBJ1-2, the V gene TRBV29-1; D ambiguous. Germline V gene sequence: CDR1 SQVTM, CDR2 ANQGSEA. V was cut by 1 base and J by 8 bases, with 14 bases left in between. This CDR3 is 13 amino acids long. The CDR3 DNA follows: TGCAGCGTTGAAGGCCTGGCGGGGTTCGGCTACACCTTC. It translates to CSVEGLAGFGYTF.

This clonotype was recorded a few times. This chain connects TRBV27 to TRBJ2-3, with D perhaps matching TRBD1 (6 bases). Looked up from germline, CDR1 is MNHEY and CDR2 is SMNVEV (reference sequence). V was clipped by 6 bases and J by 1 base, with 11 bases between them. CDR3 length: 14 amino acids. The CDR3, as DNA: TGTGCCAGCAGGGGGGCTGGTGGCACAGATACGCAGTATTTT. Its protein is CASRGAGGTDTQYF.

The chain has TRBV6-2 or TRBV6-3 and TRBJ2-3; maybe TRBD2 (5 bases). Germline V CDR1 and CDR2: MNHEY, SVGEGT. The CDR3 is 16 residues long. Between the trimmed V and J ends, which lost 7 bases and 0 bases, there was a span of 17 bases. CDR3 loop: CASTTLMRTSTDTQYF. The CDR3 DNA sequence: TGTGCCAGCACCACCCTAATGCGGACTAGCACAGATACGCAGTATTTT.

The genes are TRBV20-1 and TRBJ1-2; weak D call: TRBD1 (6 bases). V gave up 2 bases and J gave up 3 bases, with 13 bases separating them. CDR3 length: 14 residues. The germline V gene encodes CDR1 DFQATT and CDR2 SNEGSKA (reference sequence). The CDR3 coding sequence is TGCAGTGCTAGACCCCGGAGGGGGGACTATGGCTACACCTTC. Its protein is CSARPRRGDYGYTF.

In its sample, this clonotype was seen a few times. The chain couples TRBV9 to TRBJ2-5; D may be TRBD1 or TRBD2 (5 bases each). CDR3 length: 14 amino acids. Germline assignment: CDR1 SGDLS and CDR2 YYNGEE. V lost 0 bases to trimming and J lost 1 base, with 7 bases between them. The CDR3 nucleotides read TGTGCCAGCAGCGTAGCAGGGACCCAAGAGACCCAGTACTTC. It yields the protein CASSVAGTQETQYF.

This clonotype has only a few counts. The V gene is TRBV29-1, the J gene TRBJ2-1, with 8 positions matching TRBD1. This CDR3 comprises 16 residues. The junction had 12 bases not matched to a gene; V was cut back by 5 bases and J by 3 bases. Germline V gene sequence: CDR1 SQVTM, CDR2 ANQGSEA. CDR3 DNA: TGCAGCGTTTTACTACAGGGGGTAGTAGGCTACAATGAGCAGTTCTTC. Translated: CSVLLQGVVGYNEQFF.

The rearrangement links TRBV24-1 to TRBJ1-2; D call uncertain. This CDR3 contains 13 residues. Looked up from germline, CDR1 is KGHDR and CDR2 is SFDVKD. V lost 2 bases, J lost 3 bases, and 6 bases lay in between. CDR3 DNA: TGTGCCACCAGTGATTCGGATTACTATGGCTACACCTTC. Translation: CATSDSDYYGYTF.

In this sample, this clonotype turned up a few times. V gene TRBV20-1 combines with J gene TRBJ2-3; no definite D call. This CDR3 has 14 residues. V was shortened by 2 bases and J by 2 bases, with 11 bases between the two germline ends. Germline CDR1 is DFQATT and CDR2 is SNEGSKA (reference sequence). CDR3 nucleotide sequence: TGCAGTGCTAGATCGGCGGATCCCACAGATACGCAGTATTTT. The encoded protein is CSARSADPTDTQYF.

This clonotype has just a few counts. The chain combines TRBV9 with TRBJ2-7; 9 bases fit TRBD1. Germline values: CDR1 SGDLS, CDR2 YYNGEE. The CDR3 covers 15 residues. V shed 4 bases and J 3 bases; nucleotides not matched to a gene: 8. The CDR3 nucleotides read TGTGCCAGCAGCATTGGACAGGGGCCGAACTACGAGCAGTACTTC. It is translated as CASSIGQGPNYEQYF.

In this sample, this clonotype turned up a few times. The V and J genes are TRBV9 and TRBJ2-1, with D tentatively TRBD2 (6 bases). This CDR3 is built from 17 residues. The V and J ends lost 0 bases and 9 bases respectively, with 22 bases between them. CDR1 is SGDLS, CDR2 YYNGEE, per germline. For the CDR3, the DNA is TGTGCCAGCAGCGTAGTGGCTAGCGAGGTTTCAGCTAGTGAGCAGTTCTTC. It specifies CASSVVASEVSASEQFF.

The chain uses TRBV7-6 and TRBJ2-1; 8 bases are a match to TRBD2. The CDR3 consists of 19 residues. Germline lookup yields CDR1 SGHVS and CDR2 FNYEAQ. After removal of 0 bases from V and 3 bases from J, the junction contained 13 bases not matched to a gene. The CDR3 region has the DNA TGTGCCAGCAGCTTAGCCGCGAGGGTAGCGGGATATAACTACAATGAGCAGTTCTTC. It is translated as CASSLAARVAGYNYNEQFF.

V usage is TRBV15 and J usage is TRBJ1-1; maybe TRBD1 (5 bases). CDR1 LNHNV and CDR2 YYDKDF come from the germline V gene (reference sequence). The CDR3 has 18 residues. V was cut by 0 bases and J by 6 bases, with 23 bases left in between. The CDR3 spells CATSRDSGGGGTGAEAFF. The CDR3 bases are TGTGCCACCAGCAGAGATTCAGGTGGGGGAGGTACTGGCGCTGAAGCTTTCTTT.

In its sample, this clonotype was seen once. V and J are TRBV5-1 and TRBJ1-2; D call uncertain. CDR3 length: 16 residues. Germline assignment: CDR1 SGHRS and CDR2 YFSETQ. Deletions cut 4 bases from V and 2 bases from J, with 18 bases between. The CDR3 DNA sequence: TGCGCCAGCAGCCCCCAACCACAAAATCCGAACTATGGCTACACCTTC. Encoded protein: CASSPQPQNPNYGYTF.

This clonotype occurred a few times. The rearrangement uses TRBV20-1 and TRBJ2-1, with a tentative D call TRBD2 (6 bases). This CDR3 region has 21 residues. Looked up from germline, CDR1 is DFQATT and CDR2 is SNEGSKA (reference sequence). The germline V and J ends were trimmed by 3 bases and 8 bases, with 38 bases remaining between them. The CDR3 loop is CSASCIRGGTRILSYGYEQFF. CDR3 nucleotide sequence: TGCAGTGCTAGTTGTATTAGAGGCGGGACCCGGATATTAAGTTACGGGTATGAGCAGTTCTTC.

This clonotype has more than one count but fewer than ten. Mismatch with germline at one junction end may stem from a read error. The chain couples TRBV12-3 or TRBV12-4 to TRBJ2-2; perhaps TRBD2 as D (5 bases). The CDR3 is 14 residues long. The CDR3 loop reads CASSLPRSTAGELF. The CDR3 region has the DNA TGTGCCAGCAGTTTACCCCGTTCCACGGCCGGGGAGCTGTTT.

This clonotype was picked up a small number of times. The V gene is TRBV12-3 or TRBV12-4, the J gene TRBJ1-5, with unresolved D. The CDR3 is 15 residues long. V was shortened by 6 bases and J by 2 bases, with 14 bases between the two germline ends. CDR3 in amino acids: CASRLRDYGNQPQHF. The CDR3 coding sequence is TGTGCCAGCAGGCTTAGGGATTACGGCAATCAGCCCCAGCATTTT.

The genes are TRBV5-1 and TRBJ2-3; 7 positions agree with TRBD1. The CDR3 covers 13 residues. With V trimmed by 0 bases and J by 5 bases, 0 bases remained unmatched. Germline-derived CDR1 and CDR2 are SGHRS and YFSETQ. The CDR3 DNA follows: TGCGCCAGCAGCTTGGGACAGGGAGATACGCAGTATTTT. Protein: CASSLGQGDTQYF.

This clonotype was counted only a few times. The J gene is TRBJ1-1, the V gene TRBV10-3; tentative D call: TRBD1 (5 bases). Trimming took off 5 bases at V and 0 bases at J, with 13 bases between the two ends. Germline CDR1 reads ENHRY; CDR2 reads SYGVKD. The CDR3 covers 15 residues. The chain's CDR3 is CAISTLTDMNTEAFF. CDR3 nucleotide sequence: TGTGCCATCAGTACCCTGACAGACATGAACACTGAAGCTTTCTTT.

The V gene is TRBV6-6, the J gene TRBJ2-1; 9 bases are shared with TRBD2. Germline CDR1 MNHNY, CDR2 SVGAGI (reference sequence). CDR3 length: 20 amino acids. With V trimmed by 0 bases and J by 8 bases, 20 bases remained unmatched. The CDR3 region is CASSYSPSGAAWISGHEQFF. In DNA, the CDR3 is TGTGCCAGCAGTTACTCCCCTAGCGGGGCCGCTTGGATATCCGGGCATGAGCAGTTCTTC.

In regard to this clonotype: At one end, the junction sequence differs from germline, possibly due to a read error. The genes are TRBV9 and TRBJ1-5, with D perhaps TRBD1 (5 bases). CDR1 SGDLS and CDR2 YYNGEE come from the germline V gene. CDR3 length: 15 residues. DNA of the CDR3: TGTGCCAGCAGCGTAGGGGACCGTAGCGATCAGCCCCAGCATTTT. Translating it yields CASSVGDRSDQPQHF. Full variable domain (missing parts from reference TRBV9 and TRBJ1-5): DSGVTQTPKHLITATGQRVTLRCSPRSGDLSVYWYQQSLDQGLQFLIQYYNGEERAKGNILERFSAQQFPDLHSELNLSSLELGDSALYFCASSVGDRSDQPQHFGDGTRLSIL.

CDR3 in amino acids: CASSPKWDGTGRSKQFF. For the CDR3, the DNA is TGTGCCAGCAGCCCAAAATGGGACGGGACAGGGAGGTCAAAGCAGTTCTTC. The V call is TRBV27, the J call TRBJ2-1, with TRBD1 identical over 9 bases. V shed 6 bases and J 11 bases; nucleotides not matched to a gene: 20. Germline V lookup: CDR1 MNHEY, CDR2 SMNVEV (reference sequence). The CDR3 contains 17 residues.

The chain recombines TRBV29-1 with TRBJ2-1; D may correspond to TRBD1 or TRBD2 (5 bases each). The CDR3 consists of 15 residues. Germline-derived CDR1 and CDR2 are SQVTM and ANQGSEA. V was pared by 5 bases and J by 8 bases, with 22 bases between. The CDR3 DNA reads TGCAGCGTTCTGATACGGCCCTGGGGGAAGGATGAGCAGTTCTTC. This sequence encodes CSVLIRPWGKDEQFF.